The 22 T cell receptor beta chains reported below all come from one sample, sequenced in a study of persistence of HIV-infected CD4 T cells. These receptors are not linked to any known antigen. Cells were stimulated nonspecifically with anti-CD3/anti-CD28 magnetic beads. Sorting of responding CD4+ T cells relied on upregulated CD40 ligand together with CD69. This was the immunoSEQ version 4 assay in survey mode. The table came from immunoSEQ multiplex PCR; TCRdb's copy has only in-frame clones and leaves some out. This table has about 47,000 clones, 91% appearing once. This specimen was CD4+ T cells sorted from PBMCs after approximately 20-hour stimulation, taken from a patient who received antiretroviral therapy. These receptors were obtained from an adult man with HIV who was CMV-seropositive.

This chain uses TRBV27 with TRBJ1-2; 7 bases agree with TRBD1. The CDR3 sequence is 13 residues long. Germline CDR1 is MNHEY and CDR2 is SMNVEV (reference sequence). After removal of 5 bases from V and 5 bases from J, the junction contained 5 bases not matched to a gene. CDR3 loop: CASSPQGPYGYTF. For the CDR3, the DNA is TGTGCCAGCAGTCCACAGGGGCCGTATGGCTACACCTTC.

This clone was observed a single time. Mismatch with germline at one junction end may stem from a read error. The chain is built from TRBV15 and TRBJ1-2; a weak D match, TRBD1 (5 bases). CDR1 LNHNV and CDR2 YYDKDF come from the germline V gene (reference sequence). The CDR3 consists of 13 residues. CDR3: CAISSGDAFGYTF. Here the CDR3 DNA reads TGTGCCATCAGCAGTGGGGACGCGTTTGGCTACACCTTC.

The genes are TRBV7-2 and TRBJ2-7; unclear D gene. This CDR3 has 13 amino acids. Germline assignment: CDR1 SGHTA and CDR2 FQGNSA. V lost 3 bases and J 3 bases, leaving 9 bases between the germline ends. The CDR3 DNA reads as TGTGCCAGCAGCTTGGGCAGACACTACGAGCAGTACTTC. The encoded protein is CASSLGRHYEQYF.

The chain joins TRBV28 to TRBJ1-2; D is uncertain. V was pared by 4 bases and J by 8 bases, with 20 bases between. The CDR3 length is 15 residues. Germline loops: CDR1 MDHEN, CDR2 SYDVKM. This chain's CDR3 is CASSSPGPVLHGYTF. In nucleotides, the CDR3 is TGTGCCAGCAGTTCCCCCGGGCCCGTGCTACACGGCTACACCTTC.

The V call is TRBV7-9, the J call TRBJ2-7; 7 bases match TRBD1. V lost 4 bases to trimming and J lost 2 bases; unmatched junction nucleotides: 11. This CDR3 spans 16 amino acids. Germline lookup yields CDR1 SEHNR and CDR2 FQNEAQ (reference sequence). The CDR3 sequence: CASSSSPGGATYEQYF. The CDR3 region has the DNA TGTGCCAGCAGCTCCTCCCCAGGGGGAGCGACCTACGAGCAGTACTTC.

The chain couples TRBV7-9 to TRBJ2-5, with D tentatively TRBD1 or TRBD2 (5 bases each). Trimming stripped 5 bases from V and 4 bases from J, with 17 bases between. The CDR3 loop spans 15 amino acids. The V gene's germline CDR1 is SEHNR and CDR2 FQNEAQ (reference sequence). The CDR3 reads CASSHGNRIGETQYF. Here the CDR3 DNA reads TGTGCCAGCAGCCACGGGAACAGGATAGGAGAGACCCAGTACTTC.

This chain joins TRBV5-1 and TRBJ1-4; possibly TRBD1 for D (5 bases). The length of the CDR3 is 14 residues. Trimming shortened V by 5 bases and J by 8 bases, and 16 bases separated the two germline ends. Per germline, CDR1 SGHRS and CDR2 YFSETQ. CDR3 region: CASRAGGTGEKLFF. The CDR3, as DNA: TGCGCCAGCAGAGCAGGTGGGACTGGCGAAAAACTGTTTTTT.

Only one count was recorded for this clone. V usage is TRBV7-3 and J usage is TRBJ2-3; 7 nucleotides match TRBD2. The V segment lost 5 bases and the J segment 0 bases; nucleotides outside the gene matches: 2. Germline values: CDR1 SGHTA, CDR2 FQGTGA. The CDR3 length is 14 residues. CDR3 protein: CASSGGLSTDTQYF. As DNA, the CDR3 is TGTGCCAGCAGCGGGGGACTAAGCACAGATACGCAGTATTTT. Full variable domain (missing parts from reference TRBV7-3 and TRBJ2-3): GAGVSQTPSNKVTEKGKYVELRCDPISGHTALYWYRQSLGQGPEFLIYFQGTGAADDSGLPNDRFFAVRPEGSVSTLKIQRTERGDSAVYLCASSGGLSTDTQYFGPGTRLTVL.

The chain has TRBV29-1 and TRBJ1-2; D may be TRBD1 (5 bases). CDR3 length equals 16 residues. Germline CDR1 and CDR2: SQVTM and ANQGSEA. V was trimmed by 0 bases and J by 7 bases, leaving 21 bases between them. The CDR3 DNA follows: TGCAGCGTTGAAGAAATTACAGGAGTGGGGGATAGTGGCTACACCTTC. It yields the protein CSVEEITGVGDSGYTF.

This clone has a handful of counts. In DNA form, the CDR3 reads TGTGCCAGCAGCTCACCGGGACTAGCGGGAAACAGCACAGATACGCAGTATTTT. This translates into CASSSPGLAGNSTDTQYF. The gene calls are TRBV21-1 and TRBJ2-3; the tabulated D call, TRBD2, remains unverified against the DNA. TRBV21-1 is listed as a pseudogene. The CDR3 runs to 18 residues.

The chain uses TRBV27 and TRBJ2-7; D ambiguous. The CDR3 totals 15 residues. In germline, CDR1 is MNHEY, CDR2 SMNVEV (reference sequence). Trimming cost V 4 bases and J 0 bases, with 13 bases left between them. The CDR3 sequence is CASSSLRQSSYEQYF. In DNA, the CDR3 is TGTGCCAGCAGTTCCCTACGTCAGTCCTCCTACGAGCAGTACTTC.

This chain connects TRBV19 to TRBJ2-2; a weak D match, TRBD1 (6 bases). V lost 2 bases to trimming and J lost 5 bases, with 12 bases between them. This CDR3 region has 15 residues. Germline V gene lookup returns CDR1 LNHDA and CDR2 SQIVND (reference sequence). CDR3 sequence: CASSIRTAQTGELFF. The CDR3, as DNA: TGTGCCAGTAGTATAAGGACAGCGCAAACCGGGGAGCTGTTTTTT.

The chain is built from TRBV7-9 and TRBJ2-2, with 11 bases fitting TRBD2. V was clipped by 5 bases and J by 7 bases; unmatched bases: 3. Germline CDR1 SEHNR, CDR2 FQNEAQ (reference sequence). This CDR3 is built from 14 residues. The CDR3 nucleotides read TGTGCCAGCAGCCCTAGCGGGGGGAACGGGGAGCTGTTTTTT. Its translation: CASSPSGGNGELFF.

This clone appeared a single time. This sequence joins TRBV7-9 and TRBJ1-2; perhaps TRBD1 as D (5 bases). This CDR3 has 14 residues. V was pared by 0 bases and J by 4 bases, with 9 bases between. Looked up from germline, CDR1 is SEHNR and CDR2 is FQNEAQ (reference sequence). CDR3 in amino acids: CASSLAAGTYGYTF. CDR3 bases: TGTGCCAGCAGCTTAGCGGCAGGGACCTATGGCTACACCTTC.

V gene TRBV27 combines with J gene TRBJ1-2; 9 bases match TRBD1. Trimming at V came to 8 bases and at J to 4 bases, leaving 8 bases not matched to a gene. CDR3 length: 14 amino acids. Germline V gives CDR1 MNHEY, CDR2 SMNVEV (reference sequence). CDR3 sequence: CASSKQGAGYGYTF. The CDR3 DNA reads TGTGCCAGCTCGAAACAGGGGGCTGGCTATGGCTACACCTTC.

This sequence joins TRBV7-3 and TRBJ2-2; perhaps TRBD2 as D (5 bases). There are 16 residues in the CDR3. V gave up 1 base and J gave up 6 bases, with 15 bases separating them. CDR1 and CDR2 (germline): SGHTA, FQGTGA. The CDR3 DNA reads as TGTGCCAGCAGCTTAAATGACCGGGTCGGGGCCGGGGAGCTGTTTTTT. Its protein is CASSLNDRVGAGELFF.

This clone was seen just once. The chain joins TRBV19 to TRBJ1-5, with 11 positions matching TRBD1. Trimming took 4 bases from V and 5 from J; bases not matched to a gene: 7. Germline lookup yields CDR1 LNHDA and CDR2 SQIVND (reference sequence). The CDR3 sequence is 16 residues long. The CDR3: CASSTRTGGLHQPQHF. The CDR3 DNA is TGTGCCAGTAGTACGAGGACAGGGGGCCTACATCAGCCCCAGCATTTT.

This sequence joins TRBV6-4 and TRBJ2-6; D is undetermined. Germline lookup yields CDR1 MRHNA and CDR2 SNTAGT. There are 17 residues in the CDR3. CDR3 bases: TGTGCTTCCCCCCCGGGCCAGGAGAAACCTGGGGCCAACGTCCTGACTTTC. This gives the protein CASPPGQEKPGANVLTF.

J is TRBJ1-1 and V is TRBV28; D perhaps matches TRBD1 (5 bases). Deletions cut 2 bases from V and 4 bases from J, with 11 bases between. Germline V gene data show CDR1 as MDHEN and CDR2 as SYDVKM. The length of the CDR3 is 14 residues. CDR3 DNA: TGTGCCAGCAGTTTAATTGAGGGGAGCACTGAAGCTTTCTTT. This sequence encodes CASSLIEGSTEAFF.

CDR3 sequence reads: CASSQGSGTSAKQYF. The CDR3 nucleotides read TGTGCCAGCAGCCAGGGGTCGGGGACTTCGGCAAAGCAGTACTTC. This rearrangement joins TRBV3-1 (or the pseudogene TRBV3-2) to TRBJ2-7; the D gene is possibly TRBD2 (6 bases). Trimming removed 3 bases from V and 8 bases from J, with 20 bases in between. Germline assignment: CDR1 LGHDT and CDR2 YNNKEL (reference sequence). The CDR3 length is 15 residues.

V gene TRBV19 combines with J gene TRBJ2-7; 10 positions agree with TRBD1. CDR3 length: 15 residues. Trimming cost V 4 bases and J 7 bases; bases outside gene matches: 10. Germline V gene data show CDR1 as LNHDA and CDR2 as SQIVND (reference sequence). CDR3 in amino acids: CASSTSGTGAGEQYF. The CDR3 DNA reads as TGTGCCAGTAGTACCTCCGGGACAGGGGCAGGAGAGCAGTACTTC.

The chain joins TRBV18 to TRBJ2-2; 8 positions agree with TRBD2. J gave up 1 base and V 0 bases, and 4 bases lay outside the gene matches. The CDR3 runs to 17 residues. Germline V lookup: CDR1 KGHSH, CDR2 LQKENI. For the CDR3, the DNA is TGTGCCAGCTCACCACCGCGGCTAGCGGGGAACACCGGGGAGCTGTTTTTT. Protein sequence: CASSPPRLAGNTGELFF.